This T cell receptor (beta chain) originates from a study of response to subunit inactivated influenza vaccine. TCRdb analysed the RT-PCR reads with MiXCR anew, one entry per CDR3 protein. The sample includes about 540,000 distinct CDR3 sequences, approximately 22% of them seen just once. The sample also formed part of further work on T cells expressing NK-cell markers. That work adds: UMIs accompanied the 5'RACE template switching by which TCR beta cDNA was made.

The source of this sequence is a man aged 50-60 years who received an inactivated influenza vaccine. The input for sequencing was CD4+ T cells sorted from PBMCs, taken roughly 13 days after vaccination.

The CDR3 spells CSVEAPGWRSSYEQYF. The CDR3 DNA reads TGCAGCGTTGAAGCCCCAGGGTGGAGAAGCTCCTACGAGCAGTACTTC. This chain connects TRBV29-1 to TRBJ2-7; TRBD1 is a possible D gene (5 bases). Trimming shortened V by 1 base and J by 0 bases, and 16 bases separated the two germline ends. Germline loops: CDR1 SQVTM, CDR2 ANQGSEA. CDR3 size: 16 residues.